One sample yielded the 14 T cell receptor beta chains listed below, sequenced in a study of blood T cell repertoires in COVID-19. The data were produced by immunoSEQ multiplex PCR, yet TCRdb's version contains in-frame clones alone and is incomplete. The profile shows about 92,000 clones, 80% to 85% of them singletons. Sequencing was done on a sample of peripheral blood. The receptor set was obtained from a woman of 80 years or more with active or convalescent COVID-19.

The gene calls are TRBV28 and TRBJ1-1; the match to TRBD1 covers 8 bases. The CDR3 totals 18 residues. V was clipped by 3 bases and J by 1 base; unmatched bases: 13. Germline V gene sequence: CDR1 MDHEN, CDR2 SYDVKM. In nucleotides, the CDR3 is TGTGCCAGCAGTTTTTGGCCCGCCTCCGACAGGGGGAACACTGAAGCTTTCTTT. Its translation is CASSFWPASDRGNTEAFF. Using reference TRBV28 and TRBJ1-1 for the parts outside the CDR3, the full variable domain is DVKVTQSSRYLVKRTGEKVFLECVQDMDHENMFWYRQDPGLGLRLIYFSYDVKMKEKGDIPEGYSVSREKKERFSLILESASTNQTSMYLCASSFWPASDRGNTEAFFGQGTRLTVV.

The gene calls are TRBV4-1 and TRBJ2-2, with 7 bases identical to TRBD1. The V segment lost 4 bases and the J segment 2 bases; nucleotides outside the gene matches: 1. CDR1 and CDR2 from the germline V gene are MGHRA and YSYEKL. This CDR3 contains 14 residues. DNA for the CDR3: TGCGCCAGCAGCCGACAGGGAAACACCGGGGAGCTGTTTTTT. Its protein product is CASSRQGNTGELFF.

V gene TRBV30 combines with J gene TRBJ1-1; D is undetermined. Germline values: CDR1 GTSNPN, CDR2 SVGIG (reference sequence). Trimming cost V 3 bases and J 1 base, with 12 bases left between them. The CDR3 sequence is 14 residues long. CDR3 sequence reads: CAWRSPTENTEAFF. DNA of the CDR3: TGTGCCTGGAGGAGCCCCACCGAGAACACTGAAGCTTTCTTT.

This clone showed up just a few times. This rearrangement joins TRBV5-1 to TRBJ2-7, with D tentatively TRBD1 (6 bases). Germline-derived CDR1 and CDR2 are SGHRS and YFSETQ. The ends were cut back, 1 base at V and 6 bases at J, with 8 bases in the middle. The CDR3 spans 12 residues. CDR3 in DNA: TGCGCCAGCAGCTTGACAGGGATCGAGCAGTACTTC. As protein: CASSLTGIEQYF.

The rearrangement links TRBV10-3 to TRBJ1-2; TRBD1 might be the D (6 bases). There are 14 residues in the CDR3. From germline, CDR1 is ENHRY and CDR2 SYGVKD. V was clipped by 0 bases and J by 8 bases, with 13 bases between them. The chain's CDR3 is CAISESSGEKGYTF. CDR3 DNA: TGTGCCATCAGTGAGTCTTCAGGGGAAAAGGGCTACACCTTC.

The rearrangement joins TRBV6-5 to TRBJ2-7; D not certain. CDR3 length: 13 residues. Trimming stripped 2 bases from V and 2 bases from J, with 7 bases between. Germline assignment: CDR1 MNHEY and CDR2 SVGAGI. The CDR3 DNA is TGTGCCAGCAGTTACCTTGCGACCTACGAGCAGTACTTC. Protein sequence: CASSYLATYEQYF.

V and J are TRBV5-1 and TRBJ2-7; maybe TRBD1 (6 bases). Germline CDR1 reads SGHRS; CDR2 reads YFSETQ. V was shortened by 2 bases and J by 6 bases, with 21 bases between the two germline ends. CDR3 length equals 16 residues. The CDR3, as DNA: TGCGCCAGCAGCTTACACCCCGACAGGCAGTTGGGCGAGCAGTACTTC. It specifies CASSLHPDRQLGEQYF.

This chain joins TRBV3-1 (or the pseudogene TRBV3-2) and TRBJ2-3; the D is unclear. The V end was cut by 5 bases, the J end by 0 bases, with 3 bases between. Germline CDR1 reads LGHDT; CDR2 reads YNNKEL (reference sequence). This CDR3 has 12 amino acids. The chain's CDR3 is CASSSSTDTQYF. The CDR3 DNA is TGTGCCAGCAGCTCTAGCACAGATACGCAGTATTTT.

J is TRBJ2-7 and V is TRBV11-1; TRBD2 matches at 10 bases. The CDR3 totals 16 residues. V gave up 3 bases and J gave up 0 bases; unmatched junction bases: 5. Germline CDR1 reads SGHAT; CDR2 reads FQDESV (reference sequence). The CDR3 coding sequence is TGTGCCAGCAGCTTGGGTCGGACTAGCGGCTCCTACGAGCAGTACTTC. Its translation: CASSLGRTSGSYEQYF.

The V gene is TRBV7-2, the J gene TRBJ1-5; 7 bases line up with TRBD1. The junction had 8 bases not matched to a gene; V was cut back by 4 bases and J by 2 bases. Germline V gene data show CDR1 as SGHTA and CDR2 as FQGNSA. The CDR3 totals 16 residues. The CDR3 sequence: CASSSTGDGGNQPQHF. The CDR3 region has the DNA TGTGCCAGCAGCTCTACAGGGGATGGGGGCAATCAGCCCCAGCATTTT.

The chain is built from TRBV5-4 and TRBJ1-6; D is unresolved. The CDR3 is made up of 16 amino acids. Germline V gene sequence: CDR1 SGHNT, CDR2 YYREEE (reference sequence). The V and J ends lost 0 bases and 7 bases respectively, with 14 bases between them. CDR3 coding DNA: TGTGCCAGCAGCTTGGAGGGTCGACGGGGAAATTCACCCCTCCACTTT. This encodes CASSLEGRRGNSPLHF.

V and J are TRBV5-4 and TRBJ1-2, with D tentatively TRBD1 (5 bases). The CDR3 runs 11 residues. V lost 3 bases and J 5 bases, leaving 5 bases between the germline ends. Per germline, CDR1 SGHNT and CDR2 YYREEE (reference sequence). The CDR3 region is CASSSGYGYTF. Here the CDR3 DNA reads TGTGCCAGCAGCTCAGGGTATGGCTACACCTTC.

This clone has a single count. This chain connects TRBV30 to TRBJ2-7; D is unresolved. Trimming cost V 2 bases and J 3 bases, with 17 bases left between them. CDR3 length: 15 residues. Germline-derived CDR1 and CDR2 are GTSNPN and SVGIG (reference sequence). The CDR3 is CAWSLPRQVHYEQYF. CDR3 nucleotides: TGTGCCTGGAGTCTCCCTCGGCAGGTACACTACGAGCAGTACTTC.

This clone appeared a few times. This chain connects TRBV23-1 to TRBJ2-7; TRBD1 aligns across 10 bases. TRBV23-1 is classed as an ORF, of uncertain function. The V gene end was trimmed by 2 bases and the J gene end by 2 bases; junction bases not matched to a gene: 21. The CDR3 spans 21 residues. This CDR3 is CASSQSWGTGTGAHQTYEQYF. DNA for the CDR3: TGCGCCAGCAGTCAAAGTTGGGGAACCGGGACAGGGGCCCACCAAACCTACGAGCAGTACTTC.